The 11 T cell receptor beta chains below all came from one sample that was sequenced in a study of CD8+ T cells in alopecia areata. Extraction and reverse transcription of RNA yielded cDNA as the sequencing template. Profiling relied on immunoSEQ multiplex PCR, and the TCRdb table lists in-frame clones only, not all of them. The sample records about 98,000 clones, under 45% being singletons. Sequencing was done on a sample of CD4+ T cells sorted from blood. The receptors derive from a human donor with alopecia areata.

This chain joins TRBV30 and TRBJ2-1; TRBD1 might be the D (6 bases). Germline-derived CDR1 and CDR2 are GTSNPN and SVGIG (reference sequence). CDR3 length: 13 amino acids. Trimming removed 5 bases at V and 4 bases at J, with 12 bases between. CDR3 nucleotides: TGTGCCTGGGACCAGGGGCCATACAATGAGCAGTTCTTC. Translating it yields CAWDQGPYNEQFF.

The V and J genes are TRBV28 and TRBJ2-1, with D hard to call. Germline V gives CDR1 MDHEN, CDR2 SYDVKM. This CDR3 is built from 17 residues. V was trimmed by 6 bases and J by 8 bases, leaving 26 bases between them. Here the CDR3 reads CASSSAGPPTPIYEQFF. The CDR3 DNA reads TGTGCCAGCAGCTCGGCCGGGCCACCAACCCCTATCTATGAGCAGTTCTTC.

V gene TRBV29-1 combines with J gene TRBJ2-7, with TRBD2 matching 10 bases. V dropped 7 bases and J dropped 1; count of bases not matched to a gene: 4. This CDR3 has 13 amino acids. Germline values: CDR1 SQVTM, CDR2 ANQGSEA. CDR3 region: CSETSGFSYEQYF. The DNA of the CDR3 is TGCAGCGAGACTAGCGGGTTTTCCTACGAGCAGTACTTC.

The CDR3 spells CASRLSGGTYEQYF. Written as DNA, the CDR3 is TGTGCCAGCAGACTATCCGGGGGGACCTACGAGCAGTACTTC. The chain couples TRBV28 to TRBJ2-7, with 7 positions matching TRBD2. The CDR3 is made up of 14 amino acids. The J segment lost 2 bases and the V segment lost 6 bases, leaving 7 bases of the junction unmatched. Germline CDR1 and CDR2: MDHEN and SYDVKM.

V is TRBV25-1 and J is TRBJ2-5; the D is unclear. The CDR3 consists of 10 residues. Germline CDR1 is MGHDK and CDR2 is SYGVNS. Trimming cost V 4 bases and J 9 bases, with 6 bases left between them. CDR3 residues: CASSARPQYF. CDR3 nucleotides: TGTGCCAGCAGTGCTCGGCCCCAGTACTTC.

Only a few counts were recorded for this clone. The chain has TRBV7-2 and TRBJ1-2; no clear D. From germline, CDR1 is SGHTA and CDR2 FQGNSA. The CDR3 is 14 residues long. V was clipped by 0 bases and J by 3 bases, with 8 bases between them. This chain's CDR3 is CASSLARSDYGYTF. CDR3 bases: TGTGCCAGCAGCTTAGCACGGTCGGACTATGGCTACACCTTC.

This clone was seen more than once but under ten times. The CDR3 loop is CASSLYQWETYEQYF. The CDR3 DNA reads TGTGCCAGCAGTTTGTATCAGTGGGAAACCTACGAGCAGTACTTC. The chain couples TRBV28 to TRBJ2-7; unclear D gene. There are 15 residues in the CDR3. The V gene's germline CDR1 is MDHEN and CDR2 SYDVKM. The germline V and J ends were trimmed by 3 bases and 2 bases, with 14 bases remaining between them.

The chain has TRBV23-1 and TRBJ2-7, with 11 positions matching TRBD2. TRBV23-1 is an ORF, with its function uncertain. The CDR3 runs 14 residues. V gave up 4 bases and J gave up 4 bases; unmatched junction bases: 3. The CDR3 here is CASSRASGRYEQYF. CDR3 in DNA: TGCGCCAGCAGTCGGGCTAGCGGGAGGTACGAGCAGTACTTC.

The chain has TRBV29-1 and TRBJ1-1; 7 bases agree with TRBD1. Per the germline V gene, CDR1 is SQVTM and CDR2 is ANQGSEA. V dropped 7 bases and J dropped 6; count of bases not matched to a gene: 11. CDR3 length: 13 residues. CDR3 sequence reads: CSGTGTEVPEAFF. The CDR3 region has the DNA TGCAGCGGGACCGGGACAGAGGTACCTGAAGCTTTCTTT.

Only a few counts were recorded for this clone. The chain combines TRBV2 with TRBJ2-4, with TRBD2 matching 8 bases. The CDR3 consists of 14 residues. Per germline, CDR1 SNHLY and CDR2 FYNNEI. V lost 4 bases, J lost 8 bases, and 7 bases stayed unmatched. CDR3 in DNA: TGTGCCAGCAGTGCGTCCCGGGAGGGGTACATTCAGTACTTC. It codes for CASSASREGYIQYF.

This clone was counted a few times. The chain uses TRBV29-1 and TRBJ2-5; 8 bases map to TRBD2. The CDR3 length is 15 residues. Germline V CDR1 and CDR2: SQVTM, ANQGSEA. Trimming at V came to 6 bases and at J to 1 base, leaving 10 bases not matched to a gene. The CDR3 protein is CSVGAREGPQETQYF. As DNA, the CDR3 is TGCAGCGTCGGGGCACGGGAGGGCCCCCAAGAGACCCAGTACTTC.